The sequence of this TCR beta chain was determined in a study of T cell clones after liver transplantation. Background on the study: At least one year of complete immunosuppression withdrawal without enzymes over twice normal defined tolerance.

The germline gives CDR1 MNHNS, CDR2 SASEGT. The CDR3 is 14 residues long. The V gene lost 7 bases and the J gene lost 3 bases, with 13 bases spanning the gap. About this clone: The antigen remains unidentified.

Study-level results: Graft donor-reactive T cells may have migrated into the graft rather than being deleted.

The repertoire was sequenced with immunoSEQ multiplex PCR; TCRdb's copy has only in-frame clones and lacks some. This table holds tens of thousands of clones, over 55% found once. The TCR was taken from a human donor who received a liver transplant. Material: CD4+ T cells from blood, obtained before liver transplant. The chain has TRBV6-1 and TRBJ1-5; a weak D match, TRBD1 (5 bases). In DNA form, the CDR3 reads TGTGCCAGCACGGCGGGGGGGGACAATCAGCCCCAGCATTTT. Protein sequence: CASTAGGDNQPQHF.